This T cell receptor (beta chain) was found in a study of blood T cell repertoires in COVID-19. Sequenced by immunoSEQ multiplex PCR; TCRdb stores in-frame clones only, minus some. The top ten clones hold 3.9% of a sample with 300,000 to 350,000 clones, roughly 90% of them seen once. Germline V CDR1 and CDR2: LGHNA, YSLEER. The CDR3 sequence is 14 residues long. V lost 0 bases to trimming and J lost 5 bases, with 10 bases between them. The sequencing input was PBMCs or T cells enriched from blood (not recorded which). The receptor comes from a young woman who had been exposed to COVID-19. The V gene is TRBV4-3, the J gene TRBJ2-5, with D uncertain. CDR3 DNA: TGCGCCAGCAGCCAAGAAATCCTAGAGGAGACCCAGTACTTC. Protein sequence: CASSQEILEETQYF.